Here is one T cell receptor beta chain with its context. Its antigen is still unknown. The data belong to a study of OX40 agonist ivuxolimab in advanced cancers. For the study at large: Ivuxolimab is a fully human IgG2 antibody that activates OX40 (CD134). Ivuxolimab was administered intravenously to patients at 0.01 to 10 mg/kg every 2 weeks. Allowance was made for prior anti-PD-1, anti-PD-L1 or anti-CTLA-4 therapy, and about 44% had some. Findings of the study overall: Low levels of normalized T-cell clonal expansion also appeared in some nonresponders.

Germline trimming cut 4 bases from V and 5 bases from J; bases unmatched to any gene: 5. Germline loops: CDR1 SGDLS, CDR2 YYNGEE. The CDR3 is 16 residues long. Here immunoSEQ multiplex PCR was the method, and the copy in TCRdb shows in-frame clones only, minus some. The table includes just under 65,000 clones, around 91% detected once. This receptor was taken from an adult with an advanced solid tumor such as melanoma, head and neck, liver or kidney cancer. This material consisted of CD4+ or CD8+ T cells sorted from blood, taken in a trial of the OX40 agonist ivuxolimab. V usage is TRBV9 and J usage is TRBJ2-3; the match to TRBD2 covers 15 bases. Written as DNA, the CDR3 is TGTGCCAGCAGCTTCGGACTAGCGGGAGGGGGAGATACGCAGTATTTT. This gives the protein CASSFGLAGGGDTQYF.